This is a list of T cell receptor beta chains from one sample in a study of T-cell memory formation after mild COVID-19. MiXCR was run by TCRdb on the 5' RACE reads, yielding one entry per CDR3 protein. Of roughly 350,000 distinct CDR3 sequences in the sample, 20% to 25% were seen once. Sequencing was done on a sample of PBMCs or a T cell subset sorted from them (not recorded which). Every receptor here comes from an adult woman who had mild COVID-19 (a few samples of this study predate the infection). Cell type and time point are not known. The CDR3 runs from the conserved cysteine through the conserved F or W. A D gene is named only where the DNA matches it firmly. The size entry is marked missing in some rows and otherwise reads once, few, many or a size class.

J gene | D gene | V gene | clone size | CDR3 protein | CDR3 DNA
TRBJ1-1 | TRBD1 | TRBV6-5 | - | CASSYHRGGGNTEAFF | TGTGCCAGCAGTTACCACAGGGGTGGCGGAAACACTGAAGCTTTCTTT
TRBJ1-2 | - | TRBV29-1 | few | CSVAGVTDNYGYTF | TGCAGCGTAGCAGGGGTAACAGACAACTATGGCTACACCTTC
TRBJ2-7 | - | TRBV11-2 | - | CASSHSLRRRDYEQYF | TGTGCCAGCAGCCACAGCCTACGACGGAGAGACTACGAGCAGTACTTC
TRBJ1-6 | - | TRBV5-1 | few | CASSTAGTQNSPLHF | TGCGCCAGCAGCACTGCCGGGACGCAGAATTCACCCCTCCACTTT
TRBJ2-3 | - | TRBV11-3 | - | CASSSNPVDTQYF | TGTGCCAGCAGCTCTAACCCCGTAGATACGCAGTATTTT
TRBJ2-3 | TRBD2 | TRBV6-6 | many | CASSPLLASTDTQYF | TGTGCCAGCAGTCCCCTACTAGCGAGTACAGATACGCAGTATTTT
TRBJ2-1 | - | TRBV2 | - | CASSETGDIF | TGTGCCAGCAGTGAAACGGGGGACATCTTC
TRBJ2-3 | - | TRBV4-2 | - | CASSQDQRGATDTQYF | TGTGCCAGCAGCCAAGATCAAAGGGGGGCAACAGATACGCAGTATTTT
TRBJ2-3 | TRBD2 | TRBV4-3 | - | CASSQDFPGGPNTQYF | TGCGCCAGCAGCCAAGATTTTCCGGGAGGGCCAAATACGCAGTATTTT
TRBJ1-1 | - | TRBV27 | many | CASSLNRARTEAFF | TGTGCCAGCAGTCTCAACAGGGCGAGGACTGAAGCTTTCTTT
TRBJ2-2 | - | TRBV20-1 | - | CSASHTYTGELFF | TGCAGTGCTTCTCACACCTACACCGGGGAGCTGTTTTTT
TRBJ1-2 | - | TRBV3-1 | few | CASSLNRGNGYTF | TGTGCCAGCTCCTTAAACCGGGGGAATGGCTACACCTTC
TRBJ2-3 | TRBD2 | TRBV7-2 | - | CASSPTRGRAVDTQYF | TGTGCCAGCAGCCCCACCCGCGGGAGGGCCGTAGATACGCAGTATTTT
TRBJ2-7 | TRBD1 | TRBV12-3/TRBV12-4 | - | CASSHGTGAYEQYF | TGTGCCAGCAGTCACGGGACAGGGGCCTACGAGCAGTACTTC
TRBJ2-5 | - | TRBV5-1 | few | CASSLVGTPQETQYF | TGCGCCAGCAGCTTGGTCGGGACACCACAAGAGACCCAGTACTTC
TRBJ2-1 | - | TRBV11-1 | few | CASSLFGGGYRNEQFF | TGTGCCAGCAGCTTATTTGGGGGAGGCTATAGGAATGAGCAGTTCTTC
TRBJ2-1 | - | TRBV19 | - | CASSIQGTRNNEQFF | TGTGCCAGTAGTATACAGGGGACCAGAAACAATGAGCAGTTCTTC
TRBJ2-5 | - | TRBV5-1 | few | CASSTKDREETQYF | TGCGCCAGCAGCACTAAGGACAGAGAAGAGACCCAGTACTTC
TRBJ1-4 | - | TRBV7-2 | few | CASSRRGAISEKLFF | TGTGCCAGCAGCCGGCGGGGGGCGATTAGTGAAAAACTGTTTTTT
TRBJ1-5 | - | TRBV7-9 | few | CASSLQTYQPQHF | TGTGCCAGCAGCCTCCAAACTTATCAGCCCCAGCATTTT
TRBJ1-2 | - | TRBV12-3/TRBV12-4 | few | CASSLPGDYGYTF | TGTGCCAGCAGTTTACCCGGGGACTATGGCTACACCTTC
TRBJ1-2 | - | TRBV5-1 | few | CASRYTGNYGYTF | TGCGCCAGCAGGTACACGGGAAACTATGGCTACACCTTC
TRBJ2-1 | - | TRBV4-2 | - | CASSQDPGGNEQFF | TGTGCCAGCAGCCAAGACCCAGGAGGCAATGAGCAGTTCTTC
TRBJ1-2 | TRBD1 | TRBV4-1 | - | CASSHDRKPGQYTF | TGCGCCAGCAGCCACGACCGAAAGCCGGGACAGTACACCTTC
TRBJ1-6 | - | TRBV6-1 | few | CAASETANSPLHF | TGTGCCGCTTCGGAGACCGCTAATTCACCCCTCCACTTT
TRBJ1-1 | - | TRBV20-1 | - | CSARDLGPGTEAFF | TGCAGTGCTAGAGACCTAGGGCCCGGTACTGAAGCTTTCTTT
TRBJ2-7 | TRBD2 | TRBV5-4 | few | CASSRATSGSYEQYF | TGTGCCAGCAGCCGGGCCACTAGCGGGAGCTACGAGCAGTACTTC
TRBJ2-3 | - | TRBV7-9 | few | CASSFRQDEADTQYF | TGTGCCAGCAGCTTCCGACAGGATGAAGCAGATACGCAGTATTTT
TRBJ1-5 | - | TRBV5-1 | few | CASSLVGVRHVGSNQPQHF | TGCGCCAGCAGCTTGGTGGGAGTTCGACACGTAGGTAGCAATCAGCCCCAGCATTTT
TRBJ2-5 | - | TRBV3-1 | - | CASSQLSVTQYF | TGTGCCAGCAGCCAATTGTCGGTGACCCAGTACTTC
TRBJ2-2 | TRBD2 | TRBV20-1 | few | CSARKAGGLNGELFF | TGCAGTGCTAGGAAAGCGGGGGGGCTTAACGGGGAGCTGTTTTTT
TRBJ1-1 | - | TRBV2 | few | CASSELTPNTEAFF | TGTGCCAGCAGTGAACTCACACCGAACACTGAAGCTTTCTTT
TRBJ2-7 | TRBD1 | TRBV5-1 | - | CASTLGQGSSYEQYF | TGCGCCAGCACCCTCGGACAGGGATCCTCCTACGAGCAGTACTTC
TRBJ1-5 | TRBD1 | TRBV7-9 | few | CASSLGDSPNQPQHF | TGTGCCAGCAGCTTAGGGGACAGCCCCAATCAGCCCCAGCATTTT
TRBJ1-2 | - | TRBV5-5 | many | CASSLARTHDGYTF | TGTGCCAGCAGCTTGGCGCGGACACATGATGGCTACACCTTC
TRBJ1-3 | - | TRBV7-2 | - | CASSAIGSGNTIYF | TGTGCCAGCAGCGCAATCGGCTCTGGAAACACCATATATTTT
TRBJ1-5 | - | TRBV7-2 | few | CASSLEFFNQPQHF | TGTGCCAGCAGCTTGGAATTTTTCAATCAGCCCCAGCATTTT
TRBJ2-2 | TRBD2 | TRBV6-2/TRBV6-3 | few | CASSSAGLANTGELFF | TGTGCCAGCAGTTCCGCGGGACTAGCGAACACCGGGGAGCTGTTTTTT
TRBJ2-2 | - | TRBV27 | - | CASSLRDYVSGELFF | TGTGCCAGCAGTTTGCGCGACTACGTATCCGGGGAGCTGTTTTTT
TRBJ2-1 | - | TRBV12-3/TRBV12-4 | few | CASTLGYNEQFF | TGTGCCAGCACTTTGGGGTACAATGAGCAGTTCTTC
TRBJ1-1 | TRBD1 | TRBV5-6 | few | CASSSTGWTEAFF | TGTGCCAGCAGCTCGACAGGGTGGACTGAAGCTTTCTTT
TRBJ2-1 | - | TRBV20-1 | - | CSARDVEEREQFF | TGCAGTGCTAGAGACGTCGAGGAGCGGGAGCAGTTCTTC
TRBJ1-1 | - | TRBV4-3 | - | CASSQDPRGIVSEAFF | TGCGCCAGCAGCCAAGATCCGAGGGGGATAGTTTCTGAAGCTTTCTTT
TRBJ2-7 | - | TRBV9 | - | CASSVGGLNEQYF | TGTGCCAGCAGCGTAGGGGGCCTTAACGAGCAGTACTTC
TRBJ2-7 | - | TRBV11-3 | - | CASSSTGGGMRYF | TGTGCCAGCAGTTCGACCGGAGGCGGCATGCGGTACTTC
TRBJ1-1 | TRBD1 | TRBV13 | few | CASSSGTGVGDTEAFF | TGTGCCAGCAGCTCCGGGACAGGGGTTGGCGACACTGAAGCTTTCTTT
TRBJ1-3 | - | TRBV12-3/TRBV12-4 | - | CASKVQVAGNTIYF | TGTGCCAGCAAAGTACAGGTGGCGGGAAACACCATATATTTT
TRBJ2-7 | - | TRBV24-1 | - | CATSDPGLDSYEQYF | TGTGCCACCAGTGACCCGGGACTGGACTCCTACGAGCAGTACTTC
TRBJ1-2 | TRBD1 | TRBV7-9 | - | CASSLSGGDLDGYTF | TGTGCCAGCAGCTTGTCAGGGGGCGATTTGGATGGCTACACCTTC
TRBJ1-1 | - | TRBV29-1 | - | CSAQGQEGTEAFF | TGCAGCGCCCAGGGGCAAGAAGGGACTGAAGCTTTCTTT
TRBJ1-2 | TRBD1 | TRBV27 | - | CASSPWTGDGYTF | TGTGCCAGCAGTCCATGGACAGGGGATGGCTACACCTTC
TRBJ1-1 | - | TRBV20-1 | few | CSGQDNEAFF | TGCAGTGGACAGGATAATGAAGCTTTCTTT